The 11 T cell receptor beta chains below come from one sample, sequenced in a study of identical twins. TCRdb reprocessed the 5' RACE reads with MiXCR, giving one entry per CDR3 protein. The data contain hundreds of thousands of distinct CDR3 sequences, 10% to 15% of them seen just once; the ten biggest clones take up around 1.5%. These data also featured in a second study, about yellow fever vaccine responses in identical twins.

Sequenced sample: PBMCs. These TCRs come from a woman under 30 in good health.

The table lists this clonotype with a few counts. The chain uses TRBV28 and TRBJ2-1; 7 bases are shared with TRBD2. The trim removed 5 bases at V and 3 bases at J, leaving 10 bases unmatched. The CDR3 sequence is 16 residues long. Germline lookup yields CDR1 MDHEN and CDR2 SYDVKM. CDR3 loop: CASSPRSGIYYNEQFF. CDR3 in DNA: TGTGCCAGCAGTCCCAGGAGCGGGATTTACTACAATGAGCAGTTCTTC.

The V call is TRBV18, the J call TRBJ1-6; 9 nucleotides match TRBD1. J was trimmed by 10 bases and V by 0 bases; bases with no gene match: 4. The CDR3 consists of 15 residues. In germline, CDR1 is KGHSH, CDR2 LQKENI. The chain's CDR3 is CASSPPTGGGSPLHF. DNA of the CDR3: TGTGCCAGCTCACCACCGACAGGGGGTGGCTCACCCCTCCACTTT.

This clonotype was picked up many times. The chain uses TRBV20-1 and TRBJ2-1; D perhaps matches TRBD2 (6 bases). V shed 3 bases and J shed 3 bases, with 6 bases lying between them. In germline, CDR1 is DFQATT, CDR2 SNEGSKA (reference sequence). The CDR3 is 12 residues long. In DNA form, the CDR3 reads TGCAGTGCTAGCGGGGGCTACAATGAGCAGTTCTTC. Translating gives CSASGGYNEQFF.

The V gene is TRBV29-1, the J gene TRBJ2-2; D is uncertain. Germline CDR1 is SQVTM and CDR2 is ANQGSEA. With 6 bases removed from V and 7 bases from J, the gap between germline ends came to 12 bases. The CDR3 has 12 residues. CDR3 in DNA: TGCAGCGTCGTGAAGTGGAACGGGGAGCTGTTTTTT. This gives the protein CSVVKWNGELFF.

This clonotype was picked up many times. The J gene is TRBJ2-7, the V gene TRBV4-1; TRBD2 matches at 10 bases. Germline assignment: CDR1 MGHRA and CDR2 YSYEKL. With V trimmed by 0 bases and J by 4 bases, 3 bases remained unmatched. The CDR3 has 15 residues. CDR3: CASSQDASGSYEQYF. The CDR3 DNA follows: TGCGCCAGCAGCCAAGATGCTAGCGGGAGTTACGAGCAGTACTTC.

In its sample, this clonotype was seen many times. V is TRBV19 and J is TRBJ1-1; D gene unclear. Trimming stripped 0 bases from V and 10 bases from J, with 12 bases between. Germline CDR1 is LNHDA and CDR2 is SQIVND (reference sequence). This CDR3 has 13 residues. The CDR3 spells CASSIESTTRAFF. The DNA for the CDR3 is TGTGCCAGTAGTATAGAATCTACGACGAGAGCTTTCTTT.

This clonotype was recorded a few times. This chain uses TRBV12-3 or TRBV12-4 with TRBJ2-1; perhaps TRBD1 as D (6 bases). The germline V and J ends were trimmed by 2 bases and 3 bases, with 14 bases remaining between them. There are 16 residues in the CDR3. CDR3 sequence reads: CASSLSTGSLYNEQFF. The CDR3 DNA is TGTGCCAGCAGTTTATCGACAGGTTCCCTCTACAATGAGCAGTTCTTC.

In DNA, the CDR3 is TGTGCCAGCACCGGGACTAGCGGTCACAATGAGCAGTTCTTC. It encodes CASTGTSGHNEQFF. The V gene is TRBV9, the J gene TRBJ2-1; 11 bases map to TRBD2. After removal of 6 bases from V and 5 bases from J, the junction contained 4 bases not matched to a gene. The CDR3 is 14 residues long. Germline CDR1 reads SGDLS; CDR2 reads YYNGEE.

V is TRBV29-1 and J is TRBJ2-1; TRBD1 matches at 12 bases. This CDR3 has 14 residues. With 4 bases clipped from V and 7 bases from J, the junction kept 5 bases outside the gene matches. CDR1 is SQVTM and CDR2 is ANQGSEA in the germline V gene. The CDR3 region is CSVGDRGRLNEQFF. CDR3 DNA: TGCAGCGTTGGGGACAGGGGGCGGCTTAATGAGCAGTTCTTC.

This sequence joins TRBV20-1 and TRBJ1-4; D may be TRBD1 (5 bases). Trimming removed 3 bases from V and 8 bases from J, with 16 bases in between. The CDR3 has 14 residues. The germline V gene has CDR1 DFQATT and CDR2 SNEGSKA (reference sequence). CDR3 coding DNA: TGCAGTGCTAGGCCTAGGGGATCTATAGAAAAACTGTTTTTT. Encoded protein: CSARPRGSIEKLFF.

The V and J genes are TRBV11-2 and TRBJ2-1, with TRBD2 matching over 14 bases. The germline CDR1 and CDR2 sequences are SGHAT and FQNNGV. V lost 5 bases to trimming and J lost 4 bases; unmatched junction nucleotides: 10. The CDR3 has 18 amino acids. CDR3: CASSPRGLAGEIYNEQFF. Written as DNA, the CDR3 is TGTGCCAGCAGCCCGCGGGGACTAGCGGGAGAGATTTACAATGAGCAGTTCTTC.